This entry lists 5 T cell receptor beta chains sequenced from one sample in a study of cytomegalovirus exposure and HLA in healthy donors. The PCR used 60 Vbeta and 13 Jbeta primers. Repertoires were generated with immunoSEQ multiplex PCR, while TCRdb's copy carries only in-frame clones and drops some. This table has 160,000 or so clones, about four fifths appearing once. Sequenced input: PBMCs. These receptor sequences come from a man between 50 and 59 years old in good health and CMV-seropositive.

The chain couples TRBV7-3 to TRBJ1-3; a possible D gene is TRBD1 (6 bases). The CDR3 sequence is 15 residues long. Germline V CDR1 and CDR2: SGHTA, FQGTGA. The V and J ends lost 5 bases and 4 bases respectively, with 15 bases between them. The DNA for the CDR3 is TGTGCCAGCAGCGCATTACAGGGATCCGGAAACACCATATATTTT. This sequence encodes CASSALQGSGNTIYF.

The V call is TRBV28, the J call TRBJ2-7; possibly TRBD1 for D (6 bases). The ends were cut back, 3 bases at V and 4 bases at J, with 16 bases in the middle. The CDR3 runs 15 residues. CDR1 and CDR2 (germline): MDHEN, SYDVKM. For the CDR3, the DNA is TGTGCCAGCAGTTTCAGTCAGGGGTTTGGGTACGAGCAGTACTTC. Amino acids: CASSFSQGFGYEQYF.

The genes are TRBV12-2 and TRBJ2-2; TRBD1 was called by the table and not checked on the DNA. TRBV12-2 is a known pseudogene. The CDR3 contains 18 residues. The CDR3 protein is CASRFATLGQGRGGELFF. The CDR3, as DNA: TGTGCAAGTCGCTTCGCGACCTTGGGACAGGGTAGAGGCGGGGAGCTGTTTTTT.

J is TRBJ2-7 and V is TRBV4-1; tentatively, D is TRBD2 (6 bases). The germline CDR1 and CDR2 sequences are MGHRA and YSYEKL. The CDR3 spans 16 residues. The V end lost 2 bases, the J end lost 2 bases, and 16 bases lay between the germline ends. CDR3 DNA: TGCGCCAGCAGCCAACCTCTAGCGCGCATTCCCTACGAGCAGTACTTC. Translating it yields CASSQPLARIPYEQYF.

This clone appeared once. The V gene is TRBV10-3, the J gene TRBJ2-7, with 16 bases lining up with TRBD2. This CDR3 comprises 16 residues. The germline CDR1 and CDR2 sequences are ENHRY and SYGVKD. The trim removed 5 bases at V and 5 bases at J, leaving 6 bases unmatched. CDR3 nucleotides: TGTGCCATCAGTTCGGGACTAGCGGGGGGGCGCAACGAGCAGTACTTC. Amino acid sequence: CAISSGLAGGRNEQYF.